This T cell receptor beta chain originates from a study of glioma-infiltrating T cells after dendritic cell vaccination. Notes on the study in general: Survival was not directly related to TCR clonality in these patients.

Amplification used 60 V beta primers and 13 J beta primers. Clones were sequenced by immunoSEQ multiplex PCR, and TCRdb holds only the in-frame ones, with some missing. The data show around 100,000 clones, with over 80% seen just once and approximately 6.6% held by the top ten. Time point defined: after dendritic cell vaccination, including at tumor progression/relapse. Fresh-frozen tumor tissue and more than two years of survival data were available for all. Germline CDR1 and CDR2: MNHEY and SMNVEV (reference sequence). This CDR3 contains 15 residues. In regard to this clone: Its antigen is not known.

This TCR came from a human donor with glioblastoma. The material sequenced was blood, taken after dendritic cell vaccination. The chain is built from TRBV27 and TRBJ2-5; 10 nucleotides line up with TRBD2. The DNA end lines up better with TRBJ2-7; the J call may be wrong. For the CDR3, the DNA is TGTGCCAGCAGTTTCACTAGCGGGGACTCCTACGAGCAGTACTTC. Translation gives CASSFTSGDSYEQYF.